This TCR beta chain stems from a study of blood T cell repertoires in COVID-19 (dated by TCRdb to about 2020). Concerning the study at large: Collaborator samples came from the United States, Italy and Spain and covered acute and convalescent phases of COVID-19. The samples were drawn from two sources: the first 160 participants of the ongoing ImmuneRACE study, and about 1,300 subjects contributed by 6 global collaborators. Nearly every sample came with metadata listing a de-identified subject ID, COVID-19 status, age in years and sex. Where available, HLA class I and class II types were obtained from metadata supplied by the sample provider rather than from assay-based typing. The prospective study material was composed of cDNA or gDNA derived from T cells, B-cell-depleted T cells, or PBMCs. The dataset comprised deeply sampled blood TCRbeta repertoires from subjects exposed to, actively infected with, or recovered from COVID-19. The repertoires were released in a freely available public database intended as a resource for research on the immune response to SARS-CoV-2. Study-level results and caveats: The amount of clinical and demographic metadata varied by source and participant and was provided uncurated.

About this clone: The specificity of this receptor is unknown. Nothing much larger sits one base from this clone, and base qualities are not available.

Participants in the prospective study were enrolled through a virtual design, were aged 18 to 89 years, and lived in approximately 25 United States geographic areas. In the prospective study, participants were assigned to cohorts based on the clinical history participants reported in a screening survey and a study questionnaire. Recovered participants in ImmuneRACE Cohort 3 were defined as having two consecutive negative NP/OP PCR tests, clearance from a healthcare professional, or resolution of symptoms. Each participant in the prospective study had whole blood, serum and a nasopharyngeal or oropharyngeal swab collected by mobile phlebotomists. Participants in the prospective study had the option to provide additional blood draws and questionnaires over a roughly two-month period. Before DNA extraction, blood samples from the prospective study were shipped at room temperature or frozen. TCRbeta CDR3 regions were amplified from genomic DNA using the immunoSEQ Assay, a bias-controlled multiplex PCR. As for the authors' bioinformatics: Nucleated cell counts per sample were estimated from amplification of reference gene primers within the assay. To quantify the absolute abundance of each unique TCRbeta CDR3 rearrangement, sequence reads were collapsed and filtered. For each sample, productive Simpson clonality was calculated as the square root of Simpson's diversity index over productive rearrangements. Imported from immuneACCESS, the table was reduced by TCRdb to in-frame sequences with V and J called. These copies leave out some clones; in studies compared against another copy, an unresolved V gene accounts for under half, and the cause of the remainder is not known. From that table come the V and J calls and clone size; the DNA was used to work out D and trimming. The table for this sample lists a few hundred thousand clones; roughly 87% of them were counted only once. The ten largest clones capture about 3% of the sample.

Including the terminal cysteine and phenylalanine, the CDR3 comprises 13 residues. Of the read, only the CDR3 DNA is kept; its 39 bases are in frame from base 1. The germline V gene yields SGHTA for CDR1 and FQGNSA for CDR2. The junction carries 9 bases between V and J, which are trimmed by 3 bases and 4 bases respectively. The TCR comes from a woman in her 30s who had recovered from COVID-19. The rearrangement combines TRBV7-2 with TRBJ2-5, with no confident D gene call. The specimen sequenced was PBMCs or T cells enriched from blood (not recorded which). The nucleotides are TGTGCCAGCAGCTTCCAGGAACGAGAGACCCAGTACTTC. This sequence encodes CASSFQERETQYF.